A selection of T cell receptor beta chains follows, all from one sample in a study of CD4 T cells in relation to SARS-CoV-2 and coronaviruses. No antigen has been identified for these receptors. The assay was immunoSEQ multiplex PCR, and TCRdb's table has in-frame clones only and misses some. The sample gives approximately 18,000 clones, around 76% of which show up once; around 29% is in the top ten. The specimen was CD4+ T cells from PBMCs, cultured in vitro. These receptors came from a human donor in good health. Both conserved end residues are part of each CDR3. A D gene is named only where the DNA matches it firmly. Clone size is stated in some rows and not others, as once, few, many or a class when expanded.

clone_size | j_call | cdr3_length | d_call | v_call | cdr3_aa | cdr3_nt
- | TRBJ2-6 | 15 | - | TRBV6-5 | CASSKHRAGANVLTF | TGTGCCAGCAGTAAACACAGGGCTGGGGCCAACGTCCTGACTTTC
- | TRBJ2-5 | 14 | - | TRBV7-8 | CASSLAIAQETQYF | TGTGCCAGCAGCTTAGCCATAGCTCAAGAGACCCAGTACTTC
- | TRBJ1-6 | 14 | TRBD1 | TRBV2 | CASSETGARPALHF | TGTGCCAGCAGTGAAACAGGGGCCCGGCCAGCCCTCCACTTT
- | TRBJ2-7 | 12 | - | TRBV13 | CASSRALGEQYF | TGTGCCAGCAGCCGAGCTTTAGGCGAGCAGTACTTC
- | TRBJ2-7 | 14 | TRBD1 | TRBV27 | CASSKQDRDYEQYF | TGTGCCAGCAGTAAGCAGGACAGGGATTACGAGCAGTACTTC
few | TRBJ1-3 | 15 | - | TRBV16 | CASSQELNSGNTIYF | TGTGCCAGCAGCCAGGAGTTGAACTCTGGAAACACCATATATTTT
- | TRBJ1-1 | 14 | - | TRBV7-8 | CASSLGRRNTEAFF | TGTGCCAGCAGCTTAGGACGAAGGAACACTGAAGCTTTCTTT
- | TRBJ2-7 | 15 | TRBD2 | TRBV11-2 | CASSLGASGIYEQYF | TGTGCCAGCAGCTTAGGCGCTAGCGGGATCTACGAGCAGTACTTC
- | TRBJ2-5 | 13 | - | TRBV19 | CASTMGGGGTQYF | TGTGCCAGCACGATGGGCGGTGGGGGGACCCAGTACTTC
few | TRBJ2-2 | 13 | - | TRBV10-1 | CASSEQHTGELFF | TGCGCCAGCAGTGAACAGCACACCGGGGAGCTGTTTTTT
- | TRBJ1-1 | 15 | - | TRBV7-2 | CASSPFMVQNTEAFF | TGTGCCAGCAGCCCCTTTATGGTGCAGAACACTGAAGCTTTCTTT
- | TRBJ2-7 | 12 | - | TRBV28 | CASIRGFGEQYF | TGTGCCAGCATCCGGGGGTTTGGGGAGCAGTACTTC
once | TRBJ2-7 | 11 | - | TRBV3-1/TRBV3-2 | CASSRMYEQYF | TGTGCCAGCAGCCGAATGTACGAGCAGTACTTC
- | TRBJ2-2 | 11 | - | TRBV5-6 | CASSWAGELFF | TGTGCCAGCAGCTGGGCCGGGGAGCTGTTTTTT